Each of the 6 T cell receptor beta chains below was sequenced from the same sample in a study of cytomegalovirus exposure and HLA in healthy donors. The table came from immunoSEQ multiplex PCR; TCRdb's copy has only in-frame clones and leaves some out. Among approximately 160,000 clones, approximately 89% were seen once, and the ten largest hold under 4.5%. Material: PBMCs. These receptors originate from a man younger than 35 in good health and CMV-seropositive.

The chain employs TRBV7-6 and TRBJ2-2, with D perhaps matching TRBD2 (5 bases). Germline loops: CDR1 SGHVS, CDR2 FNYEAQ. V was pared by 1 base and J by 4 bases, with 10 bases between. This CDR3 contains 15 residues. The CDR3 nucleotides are TGTGCCAGCAGCTTAGGATTAACTAGCACCGGGGAGCTGTTTTTT. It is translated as CASSLGLTSTGELFF.

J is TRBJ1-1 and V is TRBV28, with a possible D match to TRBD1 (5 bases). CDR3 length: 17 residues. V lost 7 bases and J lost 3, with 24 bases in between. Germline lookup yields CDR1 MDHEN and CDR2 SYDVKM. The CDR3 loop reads CASTPLRDWGGDTEAFF. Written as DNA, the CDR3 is TGTGCCAGCACTCCCCTGCGAGATTGGGGGGGAGACACTGAAGCTTTCTTT.

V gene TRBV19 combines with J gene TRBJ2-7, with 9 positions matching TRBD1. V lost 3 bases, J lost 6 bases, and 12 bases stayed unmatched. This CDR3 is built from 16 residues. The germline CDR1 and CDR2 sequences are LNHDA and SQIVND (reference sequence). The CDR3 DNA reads TGTGCCAGTAGTATCTTCCCGGGACAGGGACTGGGCGAGCAGTACTTC. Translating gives CASSIFPGQGLGEQYF.

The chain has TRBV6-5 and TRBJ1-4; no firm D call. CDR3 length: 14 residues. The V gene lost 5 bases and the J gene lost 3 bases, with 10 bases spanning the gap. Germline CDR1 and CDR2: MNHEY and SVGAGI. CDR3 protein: CASSRGMANEKLFF. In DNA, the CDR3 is TGTGCCAGCAGTAGAGGGATGGCTAATGAAAAACTGTTTTTT.

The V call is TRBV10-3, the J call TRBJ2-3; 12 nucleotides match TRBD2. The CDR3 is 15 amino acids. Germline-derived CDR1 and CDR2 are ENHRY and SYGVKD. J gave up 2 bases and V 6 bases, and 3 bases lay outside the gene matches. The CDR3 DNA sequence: TGTGCCATCAGGGGGACTAGCGGGCACACAGATACGCAGTATTTT. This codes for CAIRGTSGHTDTQYF.

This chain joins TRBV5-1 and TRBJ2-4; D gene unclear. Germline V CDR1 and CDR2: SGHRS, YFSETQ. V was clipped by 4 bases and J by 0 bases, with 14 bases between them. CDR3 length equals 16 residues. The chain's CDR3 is CASSPGEYLAKNIQYF. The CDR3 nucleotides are TGCGCCAGCAGCCCTGGAGAATACTTAGCCAAAAACATTCAGTACTTC.